These 26 T cell receptor beta chains were all obtained from the same sample, sequenced in a study of CDR3 diversity in severe acne. TCRdb independently ran MiXCR on the PCR reads; one entry per CDR3 protein. The sample contains about 86,000 distinct CDR3 sequences, under 65% of which appear only once. Sequencing was performed on blood. The receptors were gathered from a male donor in good health, without acne.

Points on this clonotype: The CDR3 does not close with the conserved phenylalanine or tryptophan, likely indicating a read error. Because the CDR3's place on the DNA is in doubt, the DNA is left out and the CDR3 is given as listed by TCRdb. V and J are TRBV7-9 and TRBJ2-5; the table assigns TRBD1, which was not confirmed against the DNA. The CDR3 is 15 residues long, ends included. Germline V gives CDR1 SEHNR, CDR2 FQNEAQ (reference sequence). CDR3 sequence: CATPIWGASSASGRA.

This clonotype was observed at least ten times. The rearrangement links TRBV12-3 or TRBV12-4 to TRBJ1-1; D remains ambiguous. The V gene lost 1 base and the J gene lost 5 bases, with 5 bases spanning the gap. This CDR3 spans 12 amino acids. The CDR3 bases are TGTGCCAGCAGTTTAGTAGGGACTGAAGCTTTCTTT. Encoded protein: CASSLVGTEAFF.

As regards this clonotype: The junction does not match germline at one end; this may be a read error. The chain carries TRBV24-1 and TRBJ1-2, with D tentatively TRBD1 (5 bases). The germline V gene encodes CDR1 KGHDR and CDR2 SFDVKD. This CDR3 is 14 amino acids long. Here the CDR3 DNA reads TGTGCCACCAGTGAGGGACTAGCGGGCTATGACTACACCTTC. Amino acids: CATSEGLAGYDYTF.

V gene TRBV7-9 combines with J gene TRBJ1-3; 7 bases are a match to TRBD1. This CDR3 has 14 residues. Per germline, CDR1 SEHNR and CDR2 FQNEAQ (reference sequence). The junction had 7 bases not matched to a gene; V was cut back by 7 bases and J by 4 bases. CDR3 amino acids: CASNKGQSGNTIYF. DNA for the CDR3: TGTGCCAGCAACAAGGGACAGTCGGGAAACACCATATATTTT.

The gene calls are TRBV11-3 and TRBJ2-1; 16 nucleotides align to TRBD2. The trim removed 5 bases at V and 8 bases at J, leaving 3 bases unmatched. CDR3 length equals 15 residues. From germline, CDR1 is SGHNT and CDR2 YENEEA. The CDR3 nucleotides are TGTGCCAGCAGCCGGGGACTAGCGGGGGGGGATGAGCAGTTCTTC. This sequence encodes CASSRGLAGGDEQFF.

The rearrangement joins TRBV5-6 to TRBJ2-7, with 13 bases identical to TRBD2. With 1 base clipped from V and 9 bases from J, the junction kept 13 bases outside the gene matches. Germline CDR1 and CDR2: SGHDT and YYEEEE. The CDR3 runs to 17 residues. The CDR3 sequence: CASSLYVGTSGDEGQYF. CDR3 sequence (DNA): TGTGCCAGCAGCTTGTATGTGGGGACTAGCGGGGACGAAGGGCAGTACTTC.

This clonotype was detected many times. The chain combines TRBV6-4 with TRBJ2-1, with 8 bases aligning to TRBD2. The CDR3 loop spans 15 amino acids. Germline V CDR1 and CDR2: MRHNA, SNTAGT. Trimming took 0 bases from V and 5 from J; bases not matched to a gene: 3. CDR3 loop: CASSDSAGGNNEQFF. The CDR3 DNA reads as TGTGCCAGCAGTGACTCCGCGGGGGGAAACAATGAGCAGTTCTTC.

Of note for this clonotype: Here the CDR3 omits its conserved ending phenylalanine or tryptophan, so a read error is the likely source. It is unclear where the CDR3 begins or ends on the DNA, so no DNA is shown, and the CDR3 is as TCRdb lists it. The V gene is TRBV3-1, the J gene TRBJ1-1. The CDR3 is 13 amino acids in total, end residues counted. Germline assignment: CDR1 LGHDT and CDR2 YNNKEL (reference sequence). Here the CDR3 reads CASSQVRAAEAFS.

This clonotype was recorded many times. The chain employs TRBV20-1 and TRBJ1-2; D is perhaps TRBD1 (6 bases). The CDR3 is made up of 14 amino acids. V was trimmed by 6 bases and J by 7 bases, leaving 21 bases between them. Looked up from germline, CDR1 is DFQATT and CDR2 is SNEGSKA (reference sequence). CDR3 DNA sequence: TGCAGTGCGCCTGACAGGTACCTGATGAGTGGCTACACCTTC. It translates to CSAPDRYLMSGYTF.

As concerns this clonotype: At one of its ends the junction is not consistent with the germline gene, which may arise from a read error. The chain uses TRBV27 and TRBJ1-6; TRBD1 matches at 10 bases. Germline V CDR1 and CDR2: MNHEY, SMNVEV (reference sequence). The length of the CDR3 is 14 residues. CDR3 region: CASSLWDRGSLLHF. Written as DNA, the CDR3 is TGTGCCAGCAGTTTATGGGACAGGGGTTCACTCCTCCACTTT.

The chain combines TRBV10-2 with TRBJ2-7; D is tentatively TRBD1 or TRBD2 (5 bases each). The CDR3 extends over 15 amino acids. The germline V gene encodes CDR1 WSHSY and CDR2 SAAADI. V lost 5 bases, J lost 1 base, and 15 bases lay in between. CDR3 region: CASSYTGTGSYEQYF. Here the CDR3 DNA reads TGCGCCAGCAGTTATACCGGGACGGGATCCTACGAGCAGTACTTC.

This clonotype showed up just a few times. The CDR3 is CAITGGTGDYGYTF. As DNA, the CDR3 is TGTGCCATCACGGGGGGGACAGGGGATTATGGCTACACCTTC. The chain is built from TRBV10-3 and TRBJ1-2, with 10 nucleotides matching TRBD1. CDR1 is ENHRY and CDR2 is SYGVKD in the germline V gene. This CDR3 has 14 amino acids. The J segment lost 5 bases and the V segment lost 7 bases, leaving 7 bases of the junction unmatched.

The rearrangement uses TRBV7-8 and TRBJ1-1, with D unresolved. In germline, CDR1 is SGHVS, CDR2 FQNEAQ. The CDR3 sequence is 13 residues long. With 5 bases removed from V and 4 bases from J, the gap between germline ends came to 11 bases. DNA of the CDR3: TGTGCCAGCAGCCGGTTCCGGCGCACTGAAGCTTTCTTT. It encodes CASSRFRRTEAFF.

The table lists this clonotype with a few counts. A much more abundant neighbour one base away suggests this may be a read error. This rearrangement joins TRBV5-1 to TRBJ1-1; D not resolved. The CDR3 length is 13 residues. V was clipped by 7 bases and J by 2 bases, with 12 bases between them. The germline CDR1 and CDR2 sequences are SGHRS and YFSETQ. The CDR3 DNA follows: TGCGCCAGCGGCGATGGGGTAAACACTGAAGCTTTCTTT. Translated: CASGDGVNTEAFF. The whole variable domain, filled in from reference TRBV5-1 and TRBJ1-1, reads KAGVTQTPRYLIKTRGQQVTLSCSPISGHRSVSWYQQTPGQGLQFLFEYFSETQRNKGNFPGRFSGRQFSNSRSEMNVSTLELGDSALYLCASGDGVNTEAFFGQGTRLTVV.

This clonotype has only one observation. The gene calls are TRBV19 and TRBJ1-3; D unresolved. V dropped 2 bases and J dropped 4 bases, with 3 bases sitting between them. Per germline, CDR1 LNHDA and CDR2 SQIVND (reference sequence). This CDR3 comprises 12 residues. The CDR3 DNA is TGTGCCAGTAGTATAAGAGGAAACACCATATATTTT. It translates to CASSIRGNTIYF.

This clonotype has just a few counts. The chain couples TRBV20-1 to TRBJ2-1, with 7 bases identical to TRBD1. The germline V gene encodes CDR1 DFQATT and CDR2 SNEGSKA (reference sequence). The CDR3 runs 11 residues. The DNA for the CDR3 is TGCAGCACCAGGGGGTACAATGAGCAGTTCTTC. Protein: CSTRGYNEQFF.

This clonotype was observed at least ten times. This sequence joins TRBV20-1 and TRBJ2-6, with D uncertain. The CDR3 is made up of 15 amino acids. V lost 6 bases and J lost 4, with 16 bases in between. Germline CDR1 and CDR2: DFQATT and SNEGSKA (reference sequence). CDR3 sequence: CSATDMWPGANVLTF. As DNA, the CDR3 is TGCAGTGCAACAGATATGTGGCCCGGGGCCAACGTCCTGACTTTC.

This clonotype has ten or more counts. J is TRBJ1-1 and V is TRBV7-2, with D tentatively TRBD1 (5 bases). The CDR3 covers 16 residues. Per the germline V gene, CDR1 is SGHTA and CDR2 is FQGNSA. The V end lost 5 bases, the J end lost 0 bases, and 16 bases lay between the germline ends. CDR3: CASSPRGSPLNTEAFF. In DNA form, the CDR3 reads TGTGCCAGCAGCCCAAGGGGTAGCCCCCTGAACACTGAAGCTTTCTTT.

As concerns this clonotype: At one end the junction does not follow the germline gene, possibly because of a read error. V and J are TRBV18 and TRBJ2-2; tentative D call: TRBD2 (5 bases). The length of the CDR3 is 13 residues. Per germline, CDR1 KGHSH and CDR2 LQKENI. DNA of the CDR3: TGTGCCAGCTCACCACCGAGGACCGGGGAGCTGTCTTGG. Its protein is CASSPPRTGELSW.

As to this clonotype: The CDR3 does not close with the conserved phenylalanine or tryptophan, likely indicating a read error. The chain carries TRBV20-1 and TRBJ2-1; 11 bases match TRBD2. The CDR3 runs to 17 residues. V was pared by 1 base and J by 0 bases, with 5 bases of the junction left unmatched. CDR1 DFQATT and CDR2 SNEGSKA come from the germline V gene (reference sequence). CDR3 region: CSARASSGGSSYNEQFR. The CDR3 DNA is TGCAGTGCTAGAGCGTCTAGCGGGGGGAGCTCCTACAATGAGCAGTTCAGA.

The genes are TRBV9 and TRBJ2-6; D is ambiguous. The CDR3 extends over 13 amino acids. The germline V and J ends were trimmed by 3 bases and 4 bases, with 5 bases remaining between them. The germline V gene encodes CDR1 SGDLS and CDR2 YYNGEE. CDR3 DNA: TGTGCCAGCAGCGCTCCCGGGGCCAACGTCCTGACTTTC. Its protein product is CASSAPGANVLTF.

The chain joins TRBV10-3 to TRBJ1-5; TRBD1 agrees at 8 bases. Germline lookup yields CDR1 ENHRY and CDR2 SYGVKD. J was trimmed by 2 bases and V by 10 bases; bases with no gene match: 7. This CDR3 region has 14 residues. Written as DNA, the CDR3 is TGTGCCAACTCGGACAGGGCCGGCAATCAGCCCCAGCATTTT. Protein: CANSDRAGNQPQHF.

The chain recombines TRBV10-3 with TRBJ1-1, with D hard to call. The CDR3 loop spans 16 amino acids. The germline CDR1 and CDR2 sequences are ENHRY and SYGVKD. V shed 3 bases and J shed 1 base, with 15 bases lying between them. The DNA for the CDR3 is TGTGCCATCAGTGACTCTGGCGGACGGAAGAACACTGAAGCTTTCTTT. Translation: CAISDSGGRKNTEAFF.

As to this clonotype: One end of the junction fails to match germline, which may point to a read error. The CDR3, as DNA: TGTGCCAGCGGCTTAGATGGCAGGGCAGGGAGGCAGCCCCAGCATTTT. It translates to CASGLDGRAGRQPQHF. This chain joins TRBV7-9 and TRBJ1-5, with D perhaps matching TRBD1 (5 bases). There are 16 residues in the CDR3. Germline V gene data show CDR1 as SEHNR and CDR2 as FQNEAQ (reference sequence).

The rearrangement uses TRBV7-2 and TRBJ2-7; D not resolved. V was trimmed by 5 bases and J by 4 bases, leaving 15 bases between them. This CDR3 comprises 14 residues. CDR1 and CDR2 (germline): SGHTA, FQGNSA. The CDR3 sequence: CASSPTVLTYEQYF. For the CDR3, the DNA is TGTGCCAGCAGCCCCACTGTACTTACTTACGAGCAGTACTTC.

This chain connects TRBV7-9 to TRBJ2-3; 9 bases line up with TRBD2. In germline, CDR1 is SEHNR, CDR2 FQNEAQ (reference sequence). With 5 bases clipped from V and 5 bases from J, the junction kept 11 bases outside the gene matches. The CDR3 has 16 residues. The DNA for the CDR3 is TGTGCCAGCAGCCTAGGTAGGAGCGGGAGGCGAGATACGCAGTATTTT. Translated, it gives CASSLGRSGRRDTQYF.